This T cell receptor beta chain was captured by sequencing in a study of T cells expressing NK-cell markers. Background on the study: It was sorted CD3+CD56-NKG2C+, CD3+CD56+NKG2C- and CD3+CD56+NKG2C+ T cells that provided the TCR beta repertoires.

Making the TCR beta cDNA relied on 5'RACE template switching with UMIs. Following a re-call of the 5' RACE reads, TCRdb has one entry per CDR3 protein and lacks DNA. In all, the sample yields about 150,000 distinct CDR3 sequences. Germline V lookup: CDR1 SGDLS, CDR2 YYNGEE. This CDR3 contains 15 residues. This receptor was identified in a man aged 18 to 69 in good health. The chain is built from TRBV9 and TRBJ2-3; checking the TCRdb D call of TRBD2 is not possible without DNA. The sequencing input was blood T cells: a sorted CD56 or NKG2C T cell subset, CD4+ or CD8+ T cells, or bulk PBMC T cells (not recorded which). The CDR3 sequence: CASSVEGGLTDTQYF. The full variable domain, in which reference TRBV9 and TRBJ2-3 provide the parts outside the CDR3, is DSGVTQTPKHLITATGQRVTLRCSPRSGDLSVYWYQQSLDQGLQFLIQYYNGEERAKGNILERFSAQQFPDLHSELNLSSLELGDSALYFCASSVEGGLTDTQYFGPGTRLTVL.